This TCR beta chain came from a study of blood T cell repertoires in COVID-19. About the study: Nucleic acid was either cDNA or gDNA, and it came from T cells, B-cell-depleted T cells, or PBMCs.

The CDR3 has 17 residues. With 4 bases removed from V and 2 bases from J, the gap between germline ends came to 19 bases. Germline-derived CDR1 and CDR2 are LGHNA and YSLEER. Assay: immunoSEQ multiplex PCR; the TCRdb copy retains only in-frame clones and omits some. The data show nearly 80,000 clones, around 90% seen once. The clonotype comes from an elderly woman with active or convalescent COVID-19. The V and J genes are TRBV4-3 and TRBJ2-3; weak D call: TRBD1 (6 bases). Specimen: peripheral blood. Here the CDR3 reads CASSRQRTTGHTDTQYF. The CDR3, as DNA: TGCGCCAGCAGCCGTCAAAGAACAACAGGGCACACAGATACGCAGTATTTT.